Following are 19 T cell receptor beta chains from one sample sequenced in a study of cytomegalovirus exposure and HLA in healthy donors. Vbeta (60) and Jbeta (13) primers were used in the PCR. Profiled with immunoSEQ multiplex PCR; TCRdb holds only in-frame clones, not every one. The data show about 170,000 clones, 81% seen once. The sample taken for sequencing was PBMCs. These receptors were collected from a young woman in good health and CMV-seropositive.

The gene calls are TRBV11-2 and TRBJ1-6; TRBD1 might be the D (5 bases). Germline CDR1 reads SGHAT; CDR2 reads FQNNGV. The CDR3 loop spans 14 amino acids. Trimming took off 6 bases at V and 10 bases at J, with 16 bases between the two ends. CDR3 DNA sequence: TGTGCCAGCAGGGTAGGGGTCGGTGAATCACCCCTCCACTTT. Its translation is CASRVGVGESPLHF.

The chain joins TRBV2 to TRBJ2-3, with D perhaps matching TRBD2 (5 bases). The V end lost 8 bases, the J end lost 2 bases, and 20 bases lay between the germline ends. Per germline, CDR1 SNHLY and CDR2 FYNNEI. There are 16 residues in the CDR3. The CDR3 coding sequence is TGTGCCAGCGGTACCGTACTAGTTTCCGACACAGATACGCAGTATTTT. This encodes CASGTVLVSDTDTQYF.

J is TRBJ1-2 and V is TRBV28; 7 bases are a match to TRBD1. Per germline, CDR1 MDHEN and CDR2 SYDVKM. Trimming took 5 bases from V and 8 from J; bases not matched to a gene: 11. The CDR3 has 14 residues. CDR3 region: CASSPPGQPGGYTF. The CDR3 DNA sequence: TGTGCCAGCAGTCCGCCGGGACAGCCTGGGGGCTACACCTTC.

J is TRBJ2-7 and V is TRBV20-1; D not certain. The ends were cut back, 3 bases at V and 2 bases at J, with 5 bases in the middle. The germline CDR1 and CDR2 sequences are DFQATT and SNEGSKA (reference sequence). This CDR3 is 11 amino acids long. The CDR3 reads CSASFPYEQYF. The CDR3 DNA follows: TGCAGTGCTAGCTTCCCCTACGAGCAGTACTTC.

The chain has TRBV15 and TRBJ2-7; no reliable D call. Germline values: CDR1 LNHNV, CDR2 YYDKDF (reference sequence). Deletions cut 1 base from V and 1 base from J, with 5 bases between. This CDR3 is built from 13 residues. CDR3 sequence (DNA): TGTGCCACCAGCAGAGCTAGATCCTACGAGCAGTACTTC. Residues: CATSRARSYEQYF.

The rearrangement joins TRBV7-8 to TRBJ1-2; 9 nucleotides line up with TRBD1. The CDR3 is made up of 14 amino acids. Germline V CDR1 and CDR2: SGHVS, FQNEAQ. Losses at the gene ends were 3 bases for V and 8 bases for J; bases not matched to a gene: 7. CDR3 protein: CASSFIRDRAGYTF. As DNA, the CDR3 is TGTGCCAGCAGCTTCATCCGGGACAGGGCCGGCTACACCTTC.

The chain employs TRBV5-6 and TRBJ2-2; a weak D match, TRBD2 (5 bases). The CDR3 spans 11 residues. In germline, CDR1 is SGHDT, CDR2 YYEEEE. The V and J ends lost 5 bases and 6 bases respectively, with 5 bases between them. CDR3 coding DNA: TGTGCCAGCAGGGGAGCCGGGGAGCTGTTTTTT. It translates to CASRGAGELFF.

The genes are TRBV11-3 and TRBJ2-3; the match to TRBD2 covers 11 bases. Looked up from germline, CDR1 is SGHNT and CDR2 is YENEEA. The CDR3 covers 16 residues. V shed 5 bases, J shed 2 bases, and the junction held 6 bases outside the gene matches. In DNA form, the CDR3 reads TGTGCCAGCAGCCGGGATAGCGGGGGGGCCACAGATACGCAGTATTTT. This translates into CASSRDSGGATDTQYF.

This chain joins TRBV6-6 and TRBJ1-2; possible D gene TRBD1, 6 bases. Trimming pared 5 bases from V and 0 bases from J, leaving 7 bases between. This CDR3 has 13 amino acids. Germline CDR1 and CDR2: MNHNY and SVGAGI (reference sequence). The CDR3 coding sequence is TGTGCCAGCAGTGGACAGTCTAACTATGGCTACACCTTC. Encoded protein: CASSGQSNYGYTF.

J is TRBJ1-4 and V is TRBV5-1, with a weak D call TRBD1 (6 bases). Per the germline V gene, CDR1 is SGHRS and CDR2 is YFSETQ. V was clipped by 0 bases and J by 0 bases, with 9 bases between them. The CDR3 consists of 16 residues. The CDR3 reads CASSLGQATTNEKLFF. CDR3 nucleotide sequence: TGCGCCAGCAGCTTGGGACAGGCCACAACTAATGAAAAACTGTTTTTT. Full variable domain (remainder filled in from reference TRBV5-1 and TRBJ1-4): KAGVTQTPRYLIKTRGQQVTLSCSPISGHRSVSWYQQTPGQGLQFLFEYFSETQRNKGNFPGRFSGRQFSNSRSEMNVSTLELGDSALYLCASSLGQATTNEKLFFGSGTQLSVL.

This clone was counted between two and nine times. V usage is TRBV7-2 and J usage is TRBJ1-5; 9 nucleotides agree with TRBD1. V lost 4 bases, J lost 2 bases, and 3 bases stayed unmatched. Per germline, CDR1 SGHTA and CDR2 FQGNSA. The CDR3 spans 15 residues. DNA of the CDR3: TGTGCCAGCAGCTGGGACAGGGCCCGCAATCAGCCCCAGCATTTT. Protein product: CASSWDRARNQPQHF.

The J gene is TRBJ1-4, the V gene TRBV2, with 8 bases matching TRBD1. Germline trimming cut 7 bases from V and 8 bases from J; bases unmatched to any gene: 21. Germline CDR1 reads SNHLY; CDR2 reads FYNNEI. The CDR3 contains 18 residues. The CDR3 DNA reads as TGTGCCAGCACCTCTTGGGGGACCGGACAGGGAACGACGGAAAAACTGTTTTTT. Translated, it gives CASTSWGTGQGTTEKLFF.

CDR3 nucleotides: TGCAGCCATGTGCGTGGGGGCGAGACCCAGTACTTC. Translated, it gives CSHVRGGETQYF. The chain combines TRBV29-1 with TRBJ2-5, with D maybe TRBD1 (6 bases). V was shortened by 8 bases and J by 5 bases, with 15 bases between the two germline ends. The CDR3 consists of 12 residues. Germline V gene lookup returns CDR1 SQVTM and CDR2 ANQGSEA.

The CDR3 DNA is TGTGCCAGCAGCTTGGAAGGGACAGGGTATGGCTACACCTTC. This encodes CASSLEGTGYGYTF. The genes are TRBV28 and TRBJ1-2, with TRBD1 identical over 9 bases. This CDR3 has 14 amino acids. Germline V lookup: CDR1 MDHEN, CDR2 SYDVKM. J gave up 5 bases and V 6 bases, and 7 bases lay outside the gene matches.

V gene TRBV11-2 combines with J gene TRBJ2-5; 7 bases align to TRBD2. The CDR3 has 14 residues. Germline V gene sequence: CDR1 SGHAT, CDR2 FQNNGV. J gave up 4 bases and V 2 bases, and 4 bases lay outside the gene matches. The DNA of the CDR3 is TGTGCCAGCAGCTTAAATTCGGGGGGAGAGACCCAGTACTTC. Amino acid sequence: CASSLNSGGETQYF.

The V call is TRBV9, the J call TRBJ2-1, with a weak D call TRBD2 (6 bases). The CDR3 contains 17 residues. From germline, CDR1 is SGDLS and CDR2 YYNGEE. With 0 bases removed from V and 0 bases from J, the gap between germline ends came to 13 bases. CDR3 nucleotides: TGTGCCAGCAGCGTAGCTGAGGGGAGGAGCTCCTACAATGAGCAGTTCTTC. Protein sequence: CASSVAEGRSSYNEQFF. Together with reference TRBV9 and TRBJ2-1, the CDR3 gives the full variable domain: DSGVTQTPKHLITATGQRVTLRCSPRSGDLSVYWYQQSLDQGLQFLIQYYNGEERAKGNILERFSAQQFPDLHSELNLSSLELGDSALYFCASSVAEGRSSYNEQFFGPGTRLTVL.

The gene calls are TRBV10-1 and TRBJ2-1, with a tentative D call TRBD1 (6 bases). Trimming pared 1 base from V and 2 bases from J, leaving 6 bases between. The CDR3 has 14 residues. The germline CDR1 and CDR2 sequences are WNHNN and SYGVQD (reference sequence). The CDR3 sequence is CASSEWDTYNEQFF. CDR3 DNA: TGCGCCAGCAGTGAGTGGGACACCTACAATGAGCAGTTCTTC.

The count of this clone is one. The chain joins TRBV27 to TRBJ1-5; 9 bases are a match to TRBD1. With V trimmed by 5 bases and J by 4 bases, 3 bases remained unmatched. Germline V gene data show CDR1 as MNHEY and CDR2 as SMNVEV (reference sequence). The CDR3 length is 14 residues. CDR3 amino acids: CASSGQGSNQPQHF. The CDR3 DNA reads TGTGCCAGCAGTGGACAGGGGAGTAATCAGCCCCAGCATTTT.

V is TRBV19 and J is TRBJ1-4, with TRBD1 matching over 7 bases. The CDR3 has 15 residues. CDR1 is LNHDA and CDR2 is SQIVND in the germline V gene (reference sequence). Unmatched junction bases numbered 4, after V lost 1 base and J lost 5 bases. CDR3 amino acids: CASSIAGQRNEKLFF. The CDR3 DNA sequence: TGTGCCAGTAGTATAGCGGGACAGAGAAATGAAAAACTGTTTTTT.